Listed below are T cell receptor beta chains from one sample, sequenced in a study of cytomegalovirus exposure and HLA in healthy donors. The assay was immunoSEQ multiplex PCR, and TCRdb's table has in-frame clones only and misses some. This table holds about 130,000 clones. The sample was PBMCs. The source of these receptors is a man between 18 and 29 years old in good health and CMV-seronegative. CDR3s include the opening cysteine and the closing phenylalanine or tryptophan. Fields, in order: J gene, V gene, D gene, CDR3 DNA, CDR3 protein. A D gene is named only where the DNA matches it firmly.

>TRBJ1-2|TRBV19|NA
TGTGCCAGTAGTCCCGACAGAAATTTTAACTATGGCTACACCTTC
CASSPDRNFNYGYTF
>TRBJ2-1|TRBV25-1|NA
TGTGCCAGCATGACTCCTTCCTACAATGAGCAGTTCTTC
CASMTPSYNEQFF
>TRBJ2-1|TRBV7-6|NA
TGTGCCAGCAGCTCTGACGGGGGAACCTACAATGAGCAGTTCTTC
CASSSDGGTYNEQFF
>TRBJ2-6|TRBV7-8|TRBD1
TGTGCCAGCAGCTTAGTGAGGGCAGGGGGTCTCTCTGGGGCCAACGTCCTGACTTTC
CASSLVRAGGLSGANVLTF
>TRBJ2-1|TRBV9|TRBD1
TGTGCCAGCAGCCTGCCGGAGGGATGGGACAGGGAAGTAAATGAGCAGTTCTTC
CASSLPEGWDREVNEQFF
>TRBJ2-5|TRBV7-3|TRBD1
TGTGCCAGCAGCTTAGGGACAGGGGGCTTCCAAGAGACCCAGTACTTC
CASSLGTGGFQETQYF
>TRBJ1-4|TRBV29-1|TRBD1
TGCAGCGTCGGAGGGGGCTCAACTAATGAAAAACTGTTTTTT
CSVGGGSTNEKLFF
>TRBJ2-3|TRBV6-5|NA
TGTGCCAGCAGTTATCTGAATAGAAACACAGATACGCAGTATTTT
CASSYLNRNTDTQYF
>TRBJ1-1|TRBV7-2|NA
TGTGCCAGCAACGTTAGGGAGCAAGCTTTCTTT
CASNVREQAFF
>TRBJ1-5|TRBV7-2|NA
TGTGCCAGCAGCCTCCAGAGCAATCAGCCCCAGCATTTT
CASSLQSNQPQHF
>TRBJ2-7|TRBV5-1|TRBD2
TGCGCCAGCAGCTTTTCGCGGGAGTCCCACGAGCAGTACTTC
CASSFSRESHEQYF
>TRBJ1-5|TRBV6-1|TRBD1
TGTGCCAGCAGTGAACGAGGACAGGGGTATTGGCAGCCCCAGCATTTT
CASSERGQGYWQPQHF
>TRBJ1-2|TRBV29-1|NA
TGCAGCGTTGAGGAGGGCGGAGGCTACACCTTC
CSVEEGGGYTF
>TRBJ1-1|TRBV27|NA
TGTGCCAGCAGTGCAAACCCGGGGGGTACCACTGAAGCTTTCTTT
CASSANPGGTTEAFF
>TRBJ1-5|TRBV2|TRBD1
TGTGCCAGCACCCCCGGGCCAGGGGACAGCCTCTTTCGGCCCCAGCATTTT
CASTPGPGDSLFRPQHF
>TRBJ2-5|TRBV4-2|TRBD2
TGTGCCAGCAGCCAACGGGGGGGAGAGACCCAGTACTTC
CASSQRGGETQYF
>TRBJ2-4|TRBV7-3|NA
TGTGCCAGCAGCTTAAAAGGCGGAGCCAAAAACATTCAGTACTTC
CASSLKGGAKNIQYF
>TRBJ2-7|TRBV6-1|NA
TGTGCCAGCAGTGAAGCGCTTCAGGGAAAATACGAGCAGTACTTC
CASSEALQGKYEQYF
>TRBJ1-2|TRBV29-1|NA
TGCAGCGCCTGGGGGGGGCGGAACTATGGCTACACCTTC
CSAWGGRNYGYTF
>TRBJ1-1|TRBV9|NA
TGTGCCAGCAGCCCCCACCCAGGTAACCCACCCGAAGCTTTCTTT
CASSPHPGNPPEAFF
>TRBJ2-7|TRBV27|TRBD2
TGTGCCAGCGGAGCGGGGGGATTACCCTACGAGCAGTACTTC
CASGAGGLPYEQYF
>TRBJ1-2|TRBV2|NA
TGTGCCAGCAGTGAATTGGGGGGAATCGACTTCTATGGCTACACCTTC
CASSELGGIDFYGYTF
>TRBJ2-7|TRBV7-9|NA
TGTGCCAGCAGCCATCAAACACTAGCAGCATACGAGCAGTACTTC
CASSHQTLAAYEQYF
>TRBJ1-3|TRBV30|NA
TGTGCCTGGAAAAAATTATCGAGCTCTGGAAACACCATATATTTT
CAWKKLSSSGNTIYF
>TRBJ2-5|TRBV19|TRBD1
TGTGCCAGTGGGGTTGGGGCAGGGGGTGAGACCCAGTACTTC
CASGVGAGGETQYF
>TRBJ1-5|TRBV28|NA
TGTGCCAGCAGTTTAGGGGGCCCCGTCTTGCAGCCCCAGCATTTT
CASSLGGPVLQPQHF
>TRBJ1-2|TRBV5-1|TRBD1
TGCGCCAGCAGCTGGAGACAGGGGGACGGCTACACCTTC
CASSWRQGDGYTF
>TRBJ2-7|TRBV5-4|TRBD1
TGTGCCAGCAGCCCCTACAGGGGGCGTAGGGAGCAGTACTTC
CASSPYRGRREQYF
>TRBJ1-5|TRBV7-9|TRBD1
TGTGCCAGCAGCAGACAGGGTGGCAATCAGCCCCAGCATTTT
CASSRQGGNQPQHF
>TRBJ1-5|TRBV7-2|NA
TGTGCCAGCAGCTCCGGACAGCTGAATCAGCCCCAGCATTTT
CASSSGQLNQPQHF
>TRBJ1-2|TRBV29-1|NA
TGCAGCGTTGAAGGCAGGCACTATGGCTACACCTTC
CSVEGRHYGYTF
>TRBJ2-7|TRBV27|NA
TGTGCCAGCAGTCCGCGGGCGGGCCGCACCTACGAGCAGTACTTC
CASSPRAGRTYEQYF
>TRBJ1-2|TRBV19|NA
TGTGCCAGTAGTGCCAGGGCAGCTAACTATGGCTACACCTTC
CASSARAANYGYTF
>TRBJ2-7|TRBV28|NA
TGTGCCAGCAGGGACACGCAACACGAGCAGTACTTC
CASRDTQHEQYF
>TRBJ2-7|TRBV28|NA
TGTGCCAGCAGTGGGGGAGGCGGTTTGTCCTACGAGCAGTACTTC
CASSGGGGLSYEQYF
>TRBJ2-5|TRBV5-4|TRBD1
TGTGCCAGCAGCCTGGGACAGGGTTACGGAGAGACCCAGTACTTC
CASSLGQGYGETQYF
>TRBJ2-7|TRBV11-2|NA
TGTGCCAGCAGCTTACGGCTCCAGGGCCAATCCTACGAGCAGTACTTC
CASSLRLQGQSYEQYF
>TRBJ2-7|TRBV15|NA
TGTGCCACCAGCAGAGGGACTTTCTCCTACGAGCAGTACTTC
CATSRGTFSYEQYF
>TRBJ2-7|TRBV28|TRBD2
TGTGCCAGCAGAATCACCGGGACTAGCGGGAGGGGCGAGCAGTACTTC
CASRITGTSGRGEQYF
>TRBJ1-1|TRBV19|NA
TGTGCCAGTAGTATTTCGGTGAACACTGAAGCTTTCTTT
CASSISVNTEAFF
>TRBJ2-2|TRBV6-1|NA
TGTGCCAGCAGTGGACAGATTAACACCGGGGAGCTGTTTTTT
CASSGQINTGELFF
>TRBJ1-5|TRBV30|TRBD1
TGTGCCTGGAGTGGACAGGGGGAGCCCCAGCATTTT
CAWSGQGEPQHF
>TRBJ1-2|TRBV2|TRBD1
TGTGCCAGCTTGGACAGGGGGTTGGTTGGCTACACCTTC
CASLDRGLVGYTF
>TRBJ2-7|TRBV10-1|NA
TGCGCCAGCAGTGAGGACACGCCAAGCTCCTACGAGCAGTACTTC
CASSEDTPSSYEQYF
>TRBJ2-7|TRBV11-1|TRBD1
TGTGCCAGCAGCTTAGTCTTCCCAGACAGGGGAGAAAACGAGCAGTACTTC
CASSLVFPDRGENEQYF
>TRBJ2-3|TRBV9|NA
TGTGCCAGCAGCGTAGATGGGCAATTCACAGATACGCAGTATTTT
CASSVDGQFTDTQYF
>TRBJ2-1|TRBV5-1|TRBD1
TGCGCCAGCAGCTTGGCACAGGGGTACAATGAGCAGTTCTTC
CASSLAQGYNEQFF
>TRBJ1-2|TRBV30|NA
TGTGCCTGGAGTGTAGGAGGTGGCGGCTACACCTTC
CAWSVGGGGYTF
>TRBJ2-1|TRBV11-3|NA
TGTGCCAGCAGCTTCCGGGGGGCCAATGAGCAGTTCTTC
CASSFRGANEQFF
>TRBJ1-1|TRBV6-1|TRBD1
TGTGCCAGCAATGACCCCTTCGGGACAGGGAGCACTGAAGCTTTCTTT
CASNDPFGTGSTEAFF
>TRBJ2-1|TRBV5-1|TRBD1
TGCGCCAGCAAACAGGGGGTCAGCTCCTACAATGAGCAGTTCTTC
CASKQGVSSYNEQFF
>TRBJ2-1|TRBV5-1|TRBD1
TGCGCCAGCAGCTTGGGACAGGGAAATGAGCAGTTCTTC
CASSLGQGNEQFF
>TRBJ2-5|TRBV7-7|NA
TGTGCTAGCAGCCCCGGACAATTACAAGAGACCCAGTACTTC
CASSPGQLQETQYF
>TRBJ1-2|TRBV7-9|NA
TGTGCCAGCAGCCCAGGGGTCGGCTACACCTTC
CASSPGVGYTF
>TRBJ2-1|TRBV29-1|TRBD2
TGCAGCGTTGGCGGGACTAGCGGGAGCTCCTACAATGAGCAGTTCTTC
CSVGGTSGSSYNEQFF
>TRBJ2-1|TRBV25-1|NA
TGTGCCAGCAGTGAAGAGGTAAATGAGCAGTTCTTC
CASSEEVNEQFF
>TRBJ2-1|TRBV7-3|TRBD1
TGTGCCAGCACCCGGACAGGGGGCTCAAATGAGCAGTTCTTC
CASTRTGGSNEQFF
>TRBJ2-1|TRBV7-9|TRBD2
TGTGCCAGCAGGGCTCCGGGACTAGCGGAACAGGAGCAGTTCTTC
CASRAPGLAEQEQFF